One and the same sample provided the 10 T cell receptor beta chains below, sequenced in a study of regulatory T cells in long-lasting Graves disease. Arm-PCR of CDR3 regions and iRepertoire HTBI primers were the basis on which TCR beta libraries were built. TCRdb called the multiplex PCR reads again in MiXCR, with one record for every CDR3 protein. The sample has hundreds of thousands of distinct CDR3 sequences, more than 15% seen once. Time point of the sample: newly diagnosed GD, antithyroid drugs for less than 3 months. The TCR library was prepared using RNA isolated from PBMCs. These same records also appear under a second study, on T cells in Graves' hyperthyroidism and ophthalmopathy.

The source was peripheral blood mononuclear cells (PBMCs), collected at new diagnosis, from a patient treated with antithyroid drugs. These receptors came from a man aged 18 to 29 with Graves disease.

This clonotype was seen many times. The rearrangement uses TRBV12-3 or TRBV12-4 and TRBJ1-5; TRBD1 is a possible D gene (5 bases). Trimming took off 5 bases at V and 0 bases at J, with 20 bases between the two ends. The CDR3 totals 18 residues. The CDR3 sequence is CASSPLAGSFYSNQPQHF. The CDR3, as DNA: TGTGCCAGCAGTCCCTTGGCAGGGAGCTTTTATAGCAATCAGCCCCAGCATTTT.

This rearrangement joins TRBV9 to TRBJ2-2; 8 bases align to TRBD2. The CDR3 is 18 residues long. With 3 bases clipped from V and 4 bases from J, the junction kept 14 bases outside the gene matches. Germline V CDR1 and CDR2: SGDLS, YYNGEE. CDR3 DNA sequence: TGTGCCAGCAGCGAGACCGGGACTAGTTTAAAGTCCACCGGGGAGCTGTTTTTT. Translation gives CASSETGTSLKSTGELFF.

This clonotype was detected ten times or more. The chain's CDR3 is CSATLIAEQYF. The CDR3 coding sequence is TGCAGTGCCACCCTAATCGCCGAGCAGTACTTC. The rearrangement joins TRBV20-1 to TRBJ2-7; no firm D call. This CDR3 region has 11 residues. V was cut by 6 bases and J by 6 bases, with 12 bases left in between. Germline-derived CDR1 and CDR2 are DFQATT and SNEGSKA (reference sequence).

This clonotype was observed many times. The chain joins TRBV11-2 to TRBJ2-1, with D unresolved. V was clipped by 1 base and J by 2 bases, with 9 bases between them. Germline V CDR1 and CDR2: SGHAT, FQNNGV. The CDR3 spans 15 residues. CDR3 sequence (DNA): TGTGCCAGCAGCTTAGGGCGCAATACCTACAATGAGCAGTTCTTC. This sequence encodes CASSLGRNTYNEQFF.

V is TRBV20-1 and J is TRBJ1-1; D remains unclear. The CDR3 is 13 residues long. V lost 5 bases and J 4 bases, leaving 14 bases between the germline ends. CDR1 is DFQATT, CDR2 SNEGSKA, per germline (reference sequence). CDR3 DNA: TGCAGTGCTCCAGCAAGTACAGTCACTGAAGCTTTCTTT. This codes for CSAPASTVTEAFF.

The V gene is TRBV20-1, the J gene TRBJ2-3, with TRBD1 matching 7 bases. Trimming took 5 bases from V and 3 from J; bases not matched to a gene: 11. The CDR3 has 15 amino acids. Germline assignment: CDR1 DFQATT and CDR2 SNEGSKA (reference sequence). The CDR3 protein is CSAASDRETTDTQYF. The CDR3 DNA is TGCAGTGCTGCCAGTGACAGGGAGACTACAGATACGCAGTATTTT.

This clonotype was seen only a few times. This chain joins TRBV20-1 and TRBJ2-1; D perhaps matches TRBD2 (6 bases). The CDR3 has 13 residues. The germline gives CDR1 DFQATT, CDR2 SNEGSKA (reference sequence). V was trimmed by 5 bases and J by 1 base, leaving 9 bases between them. The CDR3 nucleotides read TGCAGTGCTCCGGGAGTTTCCTACAATGAGCAGTTCTTC. Amino acids: CSAPGVSYNEQFF.

Only a few counts were recorded for this clonotype. The chain links TRBV14 to TRBJ1-5; D remains unclear. The V and J ends lost 4 bases and 4 bases respectively, with 17 bases between them. The V gene's germline CDR1 is SGHDN and CDR2 FVKESK. There are 16 residues in the CDR3. The CDR3 nucleotides are TGTGCCAGCAGCCCGGGCATGGGGAAGAGGAATCAGCCCCAGCATTTT. Translation gives CASSPGMGKRNQPQHF. The variable domain in full, with the rest retrieved from reference TRBV14 and TRBJ1-5, is EAGVTQFPSHSVIEKGQTVTLRCDPISGHDNLYWYRRVMGKEIKFLLHFVKESKQDESGMPNNRFLAERTGGTYSTLKVQPAELEDSGVYFCASSPGMGKRNQPQHFGDGTRLSIL.

Many counts were recorded for this clonotype. The rearrangement uses TRBV29-1 and TRBJ2-7; the D is unclear. CDR1 and CDR2 (germline): SQVTM, ANQGSEA. The CDR3 totals 11 residues. Trimming shortened V by 7 bases and J by 5 bases, and 12 bases separated the two germline ends. The CDR3 coding sequence is TGCAGCGCCGAGGTTAGGGACGAGCAGTACTTC. It is translated as CSAEVRDEQYF.

This clonotype was seen a handful of times. The chain carries TRBV20-1 and TRBJ2-7, with D perhaps matching TRBD1 or TRBD2 (5 bases each). The germline CDR1 and CDR2 sequences are DFQATT and SNEGSKA (reference sequence). The V end lost 3 bases, the J end lost 2 bases, and 17 bases lay between the germline ends. The CDR3 length is 15 residues. CDR3 loop: CSASPSSGGTYEQYF. The CDR3, as DNA: TGCAGTGCTAGTCCCTCGAGTGGGGGAACCTACGAGCAGTACTTC.